Listed below are T cell receptor beta chains from one sample, sequenced in a study of CD8+CD57+ T cells in acquired aplastic anemia. TCRdb called the reads again in MiXCR, with one record for every CDR3 protein. The table shows 90,000 to 130,000 distinct CDR3 sequences, with 40% to 60% occurring only once. Material: sorted CD4+, CD8+, or CD8+CD57+ T cells (not recorded which) from PBMCs. The receptors derive from a human donor in good health, serving as a control. The CDR3 runs from the conserved cysteine through the conserved F or W. Clone size is stated in some rows and not others, as once, few, many or a class when expanded.

>once|TRBV24-1|TRBJ1-6
CATCGKGTYNSPLHF
>-|TRBV20-1|TRBJ2-7
CSARTLTGSYEQYF
>-|TRBV6-2/TRBV6-3|TRBJ2-2
CASSFSRGSAGELFF
>-|TRBV25-1|TRBJ2-7
CASSAQLAGANSYVQYF
>many|TRBV5-1|TRBJ2-1
CASSLVAWGENDEQFF
>-|TRBV20-1|TRBJ2-7
CSVEGPTVNHSYEQYF
>-|TRBV7-9|TRBJ1-1
CASSLGEAEAFF
>few|TRBV24-1|TRBJ2-7
CARRGGEQYF
>-|TRBV5-1|TRBJ2-7
CASSQRQGIDEQYF
>few|TRBV10-3|TRBJ1-2
CAISEYRDYGYTF
>-|TRBV2|TRBJ2-7
CASTQGPSEQYF
>many|TRBV7-9|TRBJ2-5
CASSPILAGGPGETQYF
>few|TRBV9|TRBJ1-5
CASSHLPGQGNQPQHF
>-|TRBV7-9|TRBJ2-5
CASSLSSQETQYF
>-|TRBV4-1|TRBJ2-5
CASSQKGTSGETQYF
>-|TRBV25-1|TRBJ2-7
CELAGRRFHYEQYF
>-|TRBV10-3|TRBJ2-2
CAISDHTGELFF
>-|TRBV2|TRBJ1-2
CASRGTASDGYTF
>many|TRBV5-1|TRBJ1-1
CASSAGWGAFF
>many|TRBV6-1|TRBJ1-2
CASSDPQGAWIF
>-|TRBV7-9|TRBJ1-2
CASSSTPMDSYGYTF
>-|TRBV7-2|TRBJ2-7
CASSLERQSYEQYF
>many|TRBV4-1|TRBJ2-5
CASSQDPGAKTQYF
>medium-sized|TRBV25-1|TRBJ2-6
CASSATRQVGANVLTF
>few|TRBV7-3|TRBJ2-1
CASSLSGGNNEQFF
>-|TRBV19|TRBJ2-3
CASSPWTEGTDTQYF
>-|TRBV3-1|TRBJ2-1
CASSQVGGRPDNEQFF
>-|TRBV5-1|TRBJ2-3
CASSPLSGTQYF
>many|TRBV19|TRBJ2-1
CASSIVLAAPLYNEQFF
>-|TRBV24-1|TRBJ2-5
CATSDPGRAQYF
>many|TRBV27|TRBJ2-1
CASSPGTSGANEQFF
>few|TRBV13|TRBJ2-3
CASSNRVAHTDTQYF
>-|TRBV9|TRBJ1-1
CASSQFWGTEAFF
>-|TRBV5-5|TRBJ2-3
CASSDGIGGTDTQYF
>-|TRBV20-1|TRBJ2-5
CSAALAPQETQYF
>many|TRBV30|TRBJ1-5
CAWSVGNQPQHF
>-|TRBV7-8|TRBJ1-3
CASSLSAGNTIYF
>-|TRBV2|TRBJ1-2
CASRFTGGAGGYTF
>many|TRBV6-1|TRBJ1-5
CASGIYSNQPQHF
>-|TRBV15|TRBJ1-4
CATSRDVGVVGEKLFF
>many|TRBV7-6|TRBJ2-7
CASSSTGHSYEQYF
>-|TRBV2|TRBJ2-7
CASMGFEQYF
>many|TRBV12-3/TRBV12-4|TRBJ2-5
CASSSTSGGQETQYF
>-|TRBV2|TRBJ1-1
CASSEPMGRVTEAFF
>-|TRBV10-3|TRBJ1-3
CAISEQASSGNTIYF
>-|TRBV19|TRBJ1-1
CASSLIAGTGATEAFF
>-|TRBV20-1|TRBJ2-6
CSAFLSGANVLTF
>-|TRBV15|TRBJ1-2
CATSSDRTSYGYTF
>many|TRBV19|TRBJ2-1
CASSIRQGANPPEQFF